The T cell receptor (beta chain) described here comes from a study of blood T cell repertoires in COVID-19. As for the study in general: Spain, Italy and the United States supplied samples that represented acute and convalescent COVID-19. Nucleic acid was either cDNA or gDNA, and it came from T cells, B-cell-depleted T cells, or PBMCs.

Losses at the gene ends were 3 bases for V and 8 bases for J; bases not matched to a gene: 6. This CDR3 is 13 amino acids long. Germline V gene lookup returns CDR1 SGHTA and CDR2 FQGNSA. Per the study methods: How many nucleated cells were present was estimated from reference gene primer amplification. Method: immunoSEQ multiplex PCR; TCRdb's copy keeps in-frame clones and lacks some. V and J calls and clone size are as listed in that table; D and trimming were resolved from the DNA. The table has about 190,000 clones, about 83% seen once; the top ten hold 2.5% to 3.5%. V is TRBV7-2 and J is TRBJ1-2, with 7 bases lining up with TRBD1. Specimen: peripheral blood. The clonotype was recovered from a man over 45 with active or convalescent COVID-19. The CDR3: CASSFAGGRGYTF. DNA for the CDR3: TGTGCCAGCAGCTTCGCAGGGGGGAGAGGCTACACCTTC.